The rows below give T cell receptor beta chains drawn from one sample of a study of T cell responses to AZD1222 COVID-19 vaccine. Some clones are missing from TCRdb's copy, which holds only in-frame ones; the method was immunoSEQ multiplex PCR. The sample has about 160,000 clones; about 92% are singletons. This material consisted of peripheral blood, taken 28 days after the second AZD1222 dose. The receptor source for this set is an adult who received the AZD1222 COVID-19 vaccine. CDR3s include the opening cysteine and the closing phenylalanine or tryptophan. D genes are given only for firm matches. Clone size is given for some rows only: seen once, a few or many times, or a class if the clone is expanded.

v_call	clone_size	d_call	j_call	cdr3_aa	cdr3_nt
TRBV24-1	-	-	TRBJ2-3	CATSDLVDTGQYF	TGTGCCACCAGTGATTTAGTAGACACGGGGCAGTATTTT
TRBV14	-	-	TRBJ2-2	CASSYTGELFF	TGTGCCAGCAGTTACACCGGGGAGCTGTTTTTT
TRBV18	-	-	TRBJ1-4	CASSPPGATNEKLFF	TGTGCCAGCTCACCACCGGGGGCAACTAATGAAAAACTGTTTTTT
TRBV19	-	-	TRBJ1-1	CASSIDQTAAFF	TGTGCCAGTAGTATAGATCAGACAGCAGCTTTCTTT
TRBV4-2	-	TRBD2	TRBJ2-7	CASSQVTSGSYEQYF	TGTGCCAGCAGCCAAGTCACTAGCGGGAGTTACGAGCAGTACTTC
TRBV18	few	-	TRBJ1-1	CASSPRPGITEAFF	TGTGCCAGCTCACCCCGACCGGGAATCACTGAAGCTTTCTTT
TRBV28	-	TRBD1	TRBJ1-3	CASSFLDRGTGNTIYF	TGTGCCAGCAGTTTCCTTGACAGGGGAACTGGAAACACCATATATTTT
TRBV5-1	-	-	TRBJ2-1	CASSKGQPGYNEQFF	TGCGCCAGCAGCAAGGGACAACCCGGCTACAATGAGCAGTTCTTC
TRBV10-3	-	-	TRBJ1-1	CAISMTPNTEAFF	TGTGCCATCAGTATGACCCCGAACACTGAAGCTTTCTTT
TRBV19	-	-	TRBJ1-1	CASSRLGGMNTEAFF	TGTGCCAGTAGCCGCCTAGGGGGTATGAACACTGAAGCTTTCTTT
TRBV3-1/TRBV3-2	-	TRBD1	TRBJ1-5	CASSQGTGGLSNQPQHF	TGTGCCAGCAGCCAAGGCACAGGGGGCCTTTCGAATCAGCCCCAGCATTTT
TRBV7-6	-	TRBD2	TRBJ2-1	CASSLAGGPYNEQFF	TGTGCCAGCAGCTTAGCGGGAGGGCCTTACAATGAGCAGTTCTTC
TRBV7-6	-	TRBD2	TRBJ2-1	CASSRSGSMQFF	TGTGCCAGCAGTCGTAGCGGGAGCATGCAGTTCTTC
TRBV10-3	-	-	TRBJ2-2	CAISPRDPNTGELFF	TGTGCCATCAGTCCCCGGGACCCAAACACCGGGGAGCTGTTTTTT
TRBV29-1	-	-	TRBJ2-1	CSVEQTNEQFF	TGCAGCGTTGAGCAAACCAATGAGCAGTTCTTC
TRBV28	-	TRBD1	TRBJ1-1	CASSPTGTGGAGAEAFF	TGTGCCAGCAGTCCCACCGGGACAGGGGGCGCGGGTGCTGAAGCTTTCTTT
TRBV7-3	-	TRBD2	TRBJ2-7	CASSLNSGSPYEQYF	TGTGCCAGCAGCTTAAATAGCGGGAGCCCCTACGAGCAGTACTTC
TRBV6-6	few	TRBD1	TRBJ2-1	CASSYGQGVMNEQFF	TGTGCCAGCAGTTACGGACAGGGAGTAATGAATGAGCAGTTCTTC
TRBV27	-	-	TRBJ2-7	CASSPLPGQLTYEQYF	TGTGCCAGCAGTCCCCTTCCGGGACAACTAACTTACGAGCAGTACTTC
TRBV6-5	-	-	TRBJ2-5	CASSLGYQETQYF	TGTGCCAGCAGCCTTGGATACCAAGAGACCCAGTACTTC
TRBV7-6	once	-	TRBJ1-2	CASSLGNLQATSYGYTF	TGTGCCAGCAGCTTAGGAAACCTACAAGCGACTAGCTATGGCTACACCTTC
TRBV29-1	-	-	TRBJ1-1	CSVAGLLGAFF	TGCAGCGTTGCAGGGCTCCTAGGGGCTTTCTTT
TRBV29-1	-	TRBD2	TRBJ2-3	CSAAGRVQYF	TGCAGCGCAGCGGGAAGGGTGCAGTATTTT
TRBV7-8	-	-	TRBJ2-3	CASTRRNTDTQYF	TGTGCCAGCACCCGGAGAAACACAGATACGCAGTATTTT